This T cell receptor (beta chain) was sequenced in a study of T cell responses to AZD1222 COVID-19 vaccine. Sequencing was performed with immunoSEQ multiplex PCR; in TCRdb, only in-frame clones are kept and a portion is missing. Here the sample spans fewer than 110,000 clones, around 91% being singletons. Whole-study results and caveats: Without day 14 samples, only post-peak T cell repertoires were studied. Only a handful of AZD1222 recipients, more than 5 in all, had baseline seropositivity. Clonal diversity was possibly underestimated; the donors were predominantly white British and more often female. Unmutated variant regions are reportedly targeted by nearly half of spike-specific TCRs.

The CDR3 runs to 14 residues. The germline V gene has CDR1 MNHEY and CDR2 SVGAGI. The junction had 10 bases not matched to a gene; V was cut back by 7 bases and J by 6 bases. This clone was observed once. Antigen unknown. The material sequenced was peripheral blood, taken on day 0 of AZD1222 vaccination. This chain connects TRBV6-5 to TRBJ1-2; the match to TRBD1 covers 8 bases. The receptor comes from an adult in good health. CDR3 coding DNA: TGTGCCAGCATAAGGATGACAGGGGAGGATGGCTACACCTTC. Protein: CASIRMTGEDGYTF.